The entry that follows covers one T cell receptor beta chain sequence. The method was immunoSEQ multiplex PCR; TCRdb's version includes in-frame clones alone and lacks a portion of them. The table shows roughly 110,000 clones, with 70% to 90% occurring only once. This sample is drawn from a study of blood T cell repertoires in COVID-19. Study overall: Acute and convalescent COVID-19 samples came from the United States, Italy and Spain.

The CDR3 has 13 amino acids. Looked up from germline, CDR1 is MNHEY and CDR2 is SVGAGI. The V and J ends lost 2 bases and 4 bases respectively, with 8 bases between them. The rearrangement joins TRBV6-5 to TRBJ2-5; the D gene is possibly TRBD1 (6 bases). The sample taken for sequencing was peripheral blood. This TCR was recovered from a woman in her 70s who had recovered from COVID-19. The CDR3 region has the DNA TGTGCCAGCAGTTACGGGGGCAGAGAGACCCAGTACTTC. Its translation: CASSYGGRETQYF.